Described below is a single T cell receptor (beta chain) sequence and its context. What it binds is unknown. The V gene end was trimmed by 11 bases and the J gene end by 0 bases; junction bases not matched to a gene: 12. The CDR3 is 15 amino acids. CDR1 and CDR2 from the germline V gene are SNHLY and FYNNEI. These data are taken from a study of vaccination and CD4 T cells after COVID-19. On the study more broadly: About nine convalescent patients had mild and one had severe PCR-confirmed SARS-CoV-2 disease.

With the Oncomine TCR Beta short-read assay, DNA from cultured CD4+ T cells was sequenced. TCRdb re-analysed the PCR reads in MiXCR, keeping a single row per CDR3 protein. The sample holds 13,000 to 15,000 distinct CDR3 sequences, about 56% seen once. Treatment of the sample: roughly 10-day PBMC culture with coronavirus spike peptide pools or control peptides (ViraFEST assay). This receptor was identified in a human donor who had recovered from COVID-19. This chain links TRBV2 with TRBJ1-2; 7 bases map to TRBD1. The starting material was CD4+ T cells from blood, cultured in vitro, obtained before SARS-CoV-2 vaccination. The CDR3 DNA sequence: TGTGCCTCAAAGAGGGCACAGGGGACTAACTATGGCTACACCTTC. Translated: CASKRAQGTNYGYTF.